Listed here are 25 T cell receptor beta chains from one sample, sequenced in a study of blood T cell repertoires in COVID-19. Only in-frame clones appear in the TCRdb table, and some are missing; sequencing was by immunoSEQ multiplex PCR. The data hold hundreds of thousands of clones, with about 85% observed a single time. Sequencing input: peripheral blood. The receptors come from a man aged 35 to 55 with acute or convalescent COVID-19.

This chain connects TRBV4-1 to TRBJ1-2, with D unclear. Germline assignment: CDR1 MGHRA and CDR2 YSYEKL. V dropped 4 bases and J dropped 4 bases, with 13 bases sitting between them. The length of the CDR3 is 14 residues. The CDR3 DNA reads as TGCGCCAGCAGCCGCGGAGGACGGCTCTATGGCTACACCTTC. Its protein is CASSRGGRLYGYTF.

The chain recombines TRBV25-1 with TRBJ2-7, with D possibly matching TRBD1 (6 bases). The CDR3 spans 16 residues. Trimming left V 2 bases short and J 1 base short, with 15 bases between. The V gene's germline CDR1 is MGHDK and CDR2 SYGVNS. Here the CDR3 reads CASSEKTLQGSYEQYF. CDR3 sequence (DNA): TGTGCCAGCAGTGAAAAAACCCTACAGGGATCCTACGAGCAGTACTTC.

The chain carries TRBV7-8 and TRBJ2-7; 8 bases match TRBD1. In germline, CDR1 is SGHVS, CDR2 FQNEAQ. The V and J ends lost 5 bases and 5 bases, in that order; junction bases with no gene match: 11. This CDR3 has 15 residues. CDR3 DNA: TGTGCCAGCAGCAGGACAGGGTCGGGGGTGAACGAGCAGTACTTC. It codes for CASSRTGSGVNEQYF.

This sequence joins TRBV7-2 and TRBJ2-7; TRBD1 agrees at 10 bases. Germline V gene data show CDR1 as SGHTA and CDR2 as FQGNSA. Trimming at V came to 5 bases and at J to 3 bases, leaving 7 bases not matched to a gene. The CDR3 extends over 15 amino acids. In DNA form, the CDR3 reads TGTGCCAGCAGCCCACCGGGACAGGGGCACTACGAGCAGTACTTC. Amino acid sequence: CASSPPGQGHYEQYF.

This chain joins TRBV2 and TRBJ2-1; 14 bases map to TRBD2. The V segment lost 5 bases and the J segment 4 bases; nucleotides outside the gene matches: 1. The CDR3 contains 15 residues. CDR1 SNHLY and CDR2 FYNNEI come from the germline V gene. DNA for the CDR3: TGTGCCAGCAGTCGGACTAGCGGGGGGTACAATGAGCAGTTCTTC. Its protein product is CASSRTSGGYNEQFF.

V and J are TRBV11-2 and TRBJ1-4, with a weak D call TRBD1 (6 bases). CDR3 size: 17 residues. V lost 5 bases, J lost 5 bases, and 21 bases lay in between. Germline assignment: CDR1 SGHAT and CDR2 FQNNGV. The DNA for the CDR3 is TGTGCCAGCAGCCAAGACTCCGGGACACCCAGGAATGAAAAACTGTTTTTT. Protein sequence: CASSQDSGTPRNEKLFF.

This clone was seen only once. The chain carries TRBV7-9 and TRBJ2-1, with D tentatively TRBD1 (7 bases). CDR1 and CDR2 from the germline V gene are SEHNR and FQNEAQ (reference sequence). This CDR3 region has 17 residues. V was pared by 6 bases and J by 0 bases, with 18 bases between. This CDR3 is CASRDRFRGDSYNEQFF. The DNA for the CDR3 is TGTGCCAGCAGGGACAGGTTTAGGGGGGACTCCTACAATGAGCAGTTCTTC.

V usage is TRBV6-2 or TRBV6-3 and J usage is TRBJ2-7; 7 nucleotides match TRBD2. Trimming cost V 0 bases and J 1 base; bases outside gene matches: 3. This CDR3 is 15 amino acids long. CDR1 MNHEY and CDR2 SVGEGT come from the germline V gene. The CDR3 DNA is TGTGCCAGCAGTTACTCCCTAGCGGAGTCCTACGAGCAGTACTTC. The encoded protein is CASSYSLAESYEQYF.

The chain combines TRBV30 with TRBJ2-5; 10 bases are a match to TRBD1. The length of the CDR3 is 13 residues. Trimming cost V 5 bases and J 5 bases; bases outside gene matches: 5. Germline CDR1 is GTSNPN and CDR2 is SVGIG (reference sequence). The CDR3 DNA reads TGTGCCTGGGTGGGACAGGGGTTTGAGACCCAGTACTTC. Encoded protein: CAWVGQGFETQYF.

The rearrangement links TRBV3-1 (or the pseudogene TRBV3-2) to TRBJ1-1; D may be TRBD1 (6 bases). V lost 1 base to trimming and J lost 1 base, with 16 bases between them. This CDR3 comprises 17 residues. Germline loops: CDR1 LGHDT, CDR2 YNNKEL (reference sequence). CDR3 sequence reads: CASSQARGGGGNTEAFF. The CDR3 DNA follows: TGTGCCAGCAGCCAAGCTAGGGGGGGAGGGGGGAACACTGAAGCTTTCTTT.

The chain carries TRBV6-6 and TRBJ2-2; TRBD1 agrees at 8 bases. V was clipped by 6 bases and J by 7 bases; unmatched bases: 1. Germline CDR1 is MNHNY and CDR2 is SVGAGI (reference sequence). The CDR3 loop spans 12 amino acids. CDR3: CASRDRVGELFF. For the CDR3, the DNA is TGTGCCAGCAGGGACAGGGTCGGGGAGCTGTTTTTT.

The V call is TRBV5-1, the J call TRBJ2-7, with 9 bases identical to TRBD1. Germline V lookup: CDR1 SGHRS, CDR2 YFSETQ. The V gene end was trimmed by 4 bases and the J gene end by 2 bases; junction bases not matched to a gene: 7. This CDR3 has 15 amino acids. Here the CDR3 reads CASSKRQGVPYEQYF. CDR3 sequence (DNA): TGCGCCAGCAGCAAAAGACAGGGGGTACCCTACGAGCAGTACTTC.

This chain links TRBV7-9 with TRBJ1-4; weak D call: TRBD1 (5 bases). This CDR3 region has 18 residues. V was pared by 4 bases and J by 7 bases, with 25 bases between. Germline V gene sequence: CDR1 SEHNR, CDR2 FQNEAQ (reference sequence). The CDR3 DNA sequence: TGTGCCAGCAGCTATACGTTAGGGGCCGCGTACGTGAGTGAAAAACTGTTTTTT. This encodes CASSYTLGAAYVSEKLFF.

V and J are TRBV5-1 and TRBJ2-4; D perhaps matches TRBD2 (6 bases). The CDR3 is made up of 18 amino acids. Between the trimmed V and J ends, which lost 4 bases and 0 bases, there was a span of 20 bases. CDR1 is SGHRS, CDR2 YFSETQ, per germline. The CDR3 nucleotides are TGCGCCAGCAGCGGGGGAGAGTTGGCGGGGCTAGCCAAAAACATTCAGTACTTC. Residues: CASSGGELAGLAKNIQYF.

The chain is built from TRBV7-3 and TRBJ2-3; 14 positions match TRBD2. CDR3 size: 17 residues. Germline V CDR1 and CDR2: SGHTA, FQGTGA. V shed 5 bases and J 6 bases; nucleotides not matched to a gene: 10. The CDR3: CASSLDRLAGGPDTQYF. DNA of the CDR3: TGTGCCAGCAGCCTAGATAGACTAGCGGGAGGGCCGGATACGCAGTATTTT.

V is TRBV19 and J is TRBJ2-1, with TRBD2 as a possible D gene (6 bases). Germline V lookup: CDR1 LNHDA, CDR2 SQIVND (reference sequence). V lost 5 bases, J lost 2 bases, and 16 bases lay in between. The CDR3 runs 16 residues. The chain's CDR3 is CASSERLDEPYNEQFF. Written as DNA, the CDR3 is TGTGCCAGTAGTGAACGACTAGACGAGCCCTACAATGAGCAGTTCTTC.

The gene calls are TRBV5-4 and TRBJ1-2, with 7 nucleotides matching TRBD1. Unmatched junction bases numbered 9, after V lost 4 bases and J lost 0 bases. The V gene's germline CDR1 is SGHNT and CDR2 YYREEE (reference sequence). This CDR3 is 16 amino acids long. CDR3 protein: CASSPLTGYTNYGYTF. The CDR3 DNA sequence: TGTGCCAGCAGCCCTCTGACAGGGTATACTAACTATGGCTACACCTTC.

The V call is TRBV2, the J call TRBJ1-1; the D gene is possibly TRBD1 (5 bases). The CDR3 is made up of 14 amino acids. Trimming removed 4 bases from V and 1 base from J, with 10 bases in between. Germline-derived CDR1 and CDR2 are SNHLY and FYNNEI. The CDR3 region has the DNA TGTGCCAGCAGTGGCAGGGCGCCGAACACTGAAGCTTTCTTT. It encodes CASSGRAPNTEAFF.

The chain recombines TRBV6-5 with TRBJ2-7, with 7 positions matching TRBD1. The CDR3 totals 13 residues. Losses at the gene ends were 8 bases for V and 2 bases for J; bases not matched to a gene: 6. Per germline, CDR1 MNHEY and CDR2 SVGAGI. The CDR3, as DNA: TGTGCCAGCCGCAGGGACAGAGCCTACGAGCAGTACTTC. Translated: CASRRDRAYEQYF.

The chain uses TRBV24-1 and TRBJ2-1, with 8 bases that match TRBD2. V lost 0 bases and J lost 7; bases outside the gene matches: 10. Germline loops: CDR1 KGHDR, CDR2 SFDVKD. This CDR3 is built from 17 residues. The CDR3 loop is CATSDLAASGRGNEQFF. CDR3 DNA: TGTGCCACCAGTGATTTGGCTGCGAGCGGGAGAGGGAATGAGCAGTTCTTC.

The V and J genes are TRBV11-1 and TRBJ2-3; the D is unclear. Germline V gene data show CDR1 as SGHAT and CDR2 as FQDESV (reference sequence). CDR3 length: 14 residues. V lost 2 bases to trimming and J lost 3 bases, with 9 bases between them. DNA for the CDR3: TGTGCCAGCAGCTTACTTCGTGCGACAGATACGCAGTATTTT. Translation gives CASSLLRATDTQYF.

CDR3 bases: TGTGCCAGTAGTAGCTTGGGTAGGGGTAATAGCAATCAGCCCCAGCATTTT. This gives the protein CASSSLGRGNSNQPQHF. This chain uses TRBV19 with TRBJ1-5, with a possible D match to TRBD1 (5 bases). Germline CDR1 reads LNHDA; CDR2 reads SQIVND (reference sequence). The CDR3 runs 17 residues. The V and J ends lost 4 bases and 0 bases respectively, with 16 bases between them. The variable domain in full, with the rest retrieved from reference TRBV19 and TRBJ1-5, is DGGITQSPKYLFRKEGQNVTLSCEQNLNHDAMYWYRQDPGQGLRLIYYSQIVNDFQKGDIAEGYSVSREKKESFPLTVTSAQKNPTAFYLCASSSLGRGNSNQPQHFGDGTRLSIL.

The chain has TRBV5-1 and TRBJ2-1; D is ambiguous. The CDR3 extends over 14 amino acids. V lost 1 base to trimming and J lost 4 bases, with 9 bases between them. Per germline, CDR1 SGHRS and CDR2 YFSETQ. The CDR3 sequence: CASSLSSVYNEQFF. The CDR3 region has the DNA TGCGCCAGCAGCTTGTCGTCCGTTTACAATGAGCAGTTCTTC.

This rearrangement joins TRBV19 to TRBJ2-7; D call uncertain. V lost 9 bases to trimming and J lost 2 bases, with 11 bases between them. Germline V gene data show CDR1 as LNHDA and CDR2 as SQIVND (reference sequence). The CDR3 sequence is 12 residues long. The CDR3 nucleotides are TGTGCCAGCTTGTCAGAGGCCTACGAGCAGTACTTC. It encodes CASLSEAYEQYF. Variable domain in full (rest from reference TRBV19 and TRBJ2-7): DGGITQSPKYLFRKEGQNVTLSCEQNLNHDAMYWYRQDPGQGLRLIYYSQIVNDFQKGDIAEGYSVSREKKESFPLTVTSAQKNPTAFYLCASLSEAYEQYFGPGTRLTVT.

The rearrangement joins TRBV7-2 to TRBJ2-7; 13 bases match TRBD2. Germline assignment: CDR1 SGHTA and CDR2 FQGNSA. The CDR3 spans 16 residues. The V segment lost 5 bases and the J segment 6 bases; nucleotides outside the gene matches: 10. CDR3 residues: CASSPPGLAGKGEQYF. The CDR3 DNA reads as TGTGCCAGCAGCCCCCCGGGACTAGCGGGAAAAGGCGAGCAGTACTTC.